Below, 14 T cell receptor beta chains from the same sample are listed, as sequenced in a study of cytomegalovirus exposure and HLA in healthy donors. The primer mix had 60 Vbeta and 13 Jbeta primers. Sequenced by immunoSEQ multiplex PCR; TCRdb stores in-frame clones only, minus some. The data hold roughly 200,000 clones, with over 70% observed a single time. Sequenced: PBMCs. The receptor set was obtained from a man aged 35 to 55 in good health and CMV-seropositive.

The chain recombines TRBV5-6 with TRBJ2-1; 7 bases match TRBD1. This CDR3 has 16 amino acids. Germline-derived CDR1 and CDR2 are SGHDT and YYEEEE. Trimming removed 4 bases from V and 6 bases from J; junction bases left unmatched: 13. As DNA, the CDR3 is TGTGCCAGCAGCGTGAGGACGATTCGACAGGGCAATGAGCAGTTCTTC. Its translation: CASSVRTIRQGNEQFF. Supplemented by reference TRBV5-6 and TRBJ2-1, the full variable domain reads DAGVTQSPTHLIKTRGQQVTLRCSPKSGHDTVSWYQQALGQGPQFIFQYYEEEERQRGNFPDRFSGHQFPNYSSELNVNALLLGDSALYLCASSVRTIRQGNEQFFGPGTRLTVL.

The chain links TRBV9 to TRBJ2-1, with 11 nucleotides matching TRBD2. The germline V gene has CDR1 SGDLS and CDR2 YYNGEE. J was trimmed by 4 bases and V by 4 bases; bases with no gene match: 10. The CDR3 spans 17 residues. This CDR3 is CASSQSRTSGRYNEQFF. For the CDR3, the DNA is TGTGCCAGCAGCCAATCCAGGACTAGCGGGCGGTACAATGAGCAGTTCTTC.

This chain connects TRBV2 to TRBJ2-5; TRBD1 is a possible D gene (5 bases). From germline, CDR1 is SNHLY and CDR2 FYNNEI. V lost 7 bases, J lost 7 bases, and 13 bases lay in between. This CDR3 is built from 12 residues. Here the CDR3 reads CASISGLGTQYF. The CDR3 DNA reads TGTGCCAGCATTTCAGGGTTAGGGACCCAGTACTTC.

The genes are TRBV28 and TRBJ2-2; a weak D match, TRBD1 (5 bases). In germline, CDR1 is MDHEN, CDR2 SYDVKM. Trimming shortened V by 2 bases and J by 5 bases, and 15 bases separated the two germline ends. The CDR3 is 16 amino acids. The CDR3 DNA reads as TGTGCCAGCAGTTTAACCCTCTGGACACTTACCGGGGAGCTGTTTTTT. Translation gives CASSLTLWTLTGELFF. The full variable domain, rest sourced from reference TRBV28 and TRBJ2-2, is DVKVTQSSRYLVKRTGEKVFLECVQDMDHENMFWYRQDPGLGLRLIYFSYDVKMKEKGDIPEGYSVSREKKERFSLILESASTNQTSMYLCASSLTLWTLTGELFFGEGSRLTVL.

The V and J genes are TRBV4-1 and TRBJ1-3; no clear D gene. Trimming shortened V by 0 bases and J by 2 bases, and 8 bases separated the two germline ends. Germline-derived CDR1 and CDR2 are MGHRA and YSYEKL. The CDR3 contains 15 residues. The CDR3 sequence is CASSQDPGTGNTIYF. For the CDR3, the DNA is TGCGCCAGCAGCCAAGATCCTGGCACTGGAAACACCATATATTTT.

The rearrangement joins TRBV18 to TRBJ2-4, with 10 bases that match TRBD1. Trimming at V came to 3 bases and at J to 6 bases, leaving 5 bases not matched to a gene. The CDR3 sequence is 15 residues long. The V gene's germline CDR1 is KGHSH and CDR2 LQKENI. The CDR3 DNA sequence: TGTGCCAGCTCACCGCAGGGACAGGGGTCAAACATTCAGTACTTC. Translated: CASSPQGQGSNIQYF.

Concerning this clone itself: This sample also contains other DNA sequences that code for the same CDR3. The CDR3 loop reads CASSLEVFNYGYTF. The CDR3 DNA reads as TGTGCCAGCAGTTTAGAGGTTTTCAACTATGGCTACACCTTC. This chain links TRBV28 with TRBJ1-2, with D unclear. In germline, CDR1 is MDHEN, CDR2 SYDVKM. The CDR3 totals 14 residues. V lost 2 bases, J lost 2 bases, and 9 bases lay in between.

The rearrangement links TRBV5-1 to TRBJ1-1, with no clear D. Germline CDR1 is SGHRS and CDR2 is YFSETQ. The CDR3 totals 14 residues. Trimming took off 4 bases at V and 7 bases at J, with 17 bases between the two ends. The CDR3: CASSPTLVSLEAFF. CDR3 nucleotide sequence: TGCGCCAGCAGCCCCACCCTTGTTAGCCTTGAAGCTTTCTTT.

The chain links TRBV27 to TRBJ2-6; possible D gene TRBD1, 6 bases. The CDR3 is 19 residues long. Deletions cut 3 bases from V and 4 bases from J, with 22 bases between. The germline V gene encodes CDR1 MNHEY and CDR2 SMNVEV (reference sequence). CDR3: CASSFRFGEQGSGANVLTF. CDR3 DNA sequence: TGTGCCAGCAGTTTTCGATTCGGGGAACAGGGTTCGGGGGCCAACGTCCTGACTTTC.

This rearrangement joins TRBV28 to TRBJ1-1; 9 nucleotides agree with TRBD1. Germline V gives CDR1 MDHEN, CDR2 SYDVKM. This CDR3 comprises 17 residues. V gave up 3 bases and J gave up 1 base; unmatched junction bases: 9. The chain's CDR3 is CASSFTTGQGSNTEAFF. DNA for the CDR3: TGTGCCAGCAGTTTTACCACGGGACAGGGATCGAACACTGAAGCTTTCTTT.

The genes are TRBV5-1 and TRBJ2-7; TRBD2 aligns across 12 bases. CDR3 length: 13 residues. Per germline, CDR1 SGHRS and CDR2 YFSETQ. V gave up 4 bases and J gave up 9 bases; unmatched junction bases: 5. CDR3 bases: TGCGCCAGCAGCCGATGGACTAGCGGGGCGCAGTACTTC. Translated, it gives CASSRWTSGAQYF.

The rearrangement links TRBV14 to TRBJ2-7, with D hard to call. The germline gives CDR1 SGHDN, CDR2 FVKESK. The CDR3 is 13 amino acids. With 1 base removed from V and 3 bases from J, the gap between germline ends came to 7 bases. The CDR3 nucleotides are TGTGCCAGCAGCCAAGTTTCCTACTACGAGCAGTACTTC. This sequence encodes CASSQVSYYEQYF.

This chain joins TRBV5-1 and TRBJ1-2; TRBD1 agrees at 7 bases. This CDR3 spans 14 amino acids. J lost 7 bases, V lost 4 bases, and 10 bases had no gene match. Germline CDR1 reads SGHRS; CDR2 reads YFSETQ. The CDR3 reads CASSIGQVESGYTF. CDR3 DNA sequence: TGCGCCAGCAGCATAGGACAGGTCGAAAGTGGCTACACCTTC. The variable domain in full, with the rest retrieved from reference TRBV5-1 and TRBJ1-2, is KAGVTQTPRYLIKTRGQQVTLSCSPISGHRSVSWYQQTPGQGLQFLFEYFSETQRNKGNFPGRFSGRQFSNSRSEMNVSTLELGDSALYLCASSIGQVESGYTFGSGTRLTVV.

This rearrangement joins TRBV28 to TRBJ2-5; TRBD1 matches 7 bases. The DNA end is more similar to TRBJ2-7, so the J call may be wrong. Germline values: CDR1 MDHEN, CDR2 SYDVKM. This CDR3 spans 12 amino acids. CDR3 coding DNA: TGTGCCAGCAGCCAGACAGGGTACGAGCAGTACTTC. Protein sequence: CASSQTGYEQYF.